The TCR beta chain under discussion was sequenced for a study of blood T cell repertoires in COVID-19. Study-wide context: Collection of acute and convalescent COVID-19 samples took place in the United States, Italy and Spain. T cells, B-cell-depleted T cells, or PBMCs provided the cDNA or gDNA that served as material.

Cohorts were determined from participant-reported clinical history. The germline gives CDR1 SGHTS, CDR2 YDEGEE. The germline V and J ends were trimmed by 4 bases and 3 bases, with 11 bases remaining between them. The CDR3 consists of 13 residues. TCRdb's table, derived via immunoSEQ multiplex PCR, lists solely in-frame clones and lacks some. The sample lists some 300,000 clones; about nine tenths were seen once. This chain connects TRBV5-8 to TRBJ2-7, with D unclear. The receptor's source is a woman aged 35 to 49 who had recovered from COVID-19. Sequencing was carried out using PBMCs or T cells enriched from blood (not recorded which). The CDR3 is CASSHGSDYEQYF. The CDR3 DNA reads TGTGCCAGCAGCCACGGGTCTGACTACGAGCAGTACTTC.